This TCR beta chain was documented in a study of shared clonotypes between healthy human individuals. Study outcomes and limitations: Among donors, the sharing of clonotypes was expected to be influenced by sequencing depth. It was the few donors that limited the genetic and exposure-history diversity represented.

CDR1 SQVTM and CDR2 ANQGSEA come from the germline V gene. Trimming took 3 bases from V and 0 from J; bases not matched to a gene: 8. The CDR3 totals 16 residues. A word on this clone: The antigen is undetermined.

The assay used deep level. Over several immunoSEQ plates, each subset's genomic DNA was distributed in even portions. TCRdb's table, derived via immunoSEQ multiplex PCR, lists solely in-frame clones and lacks some. The sample shows about 460,000 clones, about 74% of them seen only once. Material for sequencing was PBMCs. The receptor comes from a woman aged 40 to 50 in good health. Some clones in this sample may be carry-over from other donors' samples. The genes are TRBV29-1 and TRBJ2-3, with 8 bases fitting TRBD2. The CDR3 loop is CSVEVLAGKSTDTQYF. The CDR3 bases are TGCAGCGTTGAGGTCCTAGCGGGTAAAAGCACAGATACGCAGTATTTT.